One sample yielded the 28 T cell receptor beta chains listed below, sequenced in a study of cytomegalovirus exposure and HLA in healthy donors. A multiplex PCR was run with 60 Vbeta primers and 13 Jbeta primers. The data were produced by immunoSEQ multiplex PCR, yet TCRdb's version contains in-frame clones alone and is incomplete. Counted here are 150,000 to 200,000 clones, around 80% occurring once; the ten biggest clones make up around 0.69%. Sequenced material: PBMCs. These receptors were taken from a woman in her 40s in good health and CMV-seronegative.

V usage is TRBV19 and J usage is TRBJ1-2; 7 nucleotides match TRBD1. The CDR3 is 15 residues long. Losses at the gene ends were 5 bases for V and 4 bases for J; bases not matched to a gene: 10. The germline gives CDR1 LNHDA, CDR2 SQIVND (reference sequence). CDR3 residues: CASSPLTGRAYGYTF. The DNA for the CDR3 is TGTGCCAGTAGTCCTCTGACAGGGCGCGCCTATGGCTACACCTTC.

V and J are TRBV6-5 and TRBJ2-1; D may be TRBD1 (5 bases). Germline V gene data show CDR1 as MNHEY and CDR2 as SVGAGI. V was cut by 0 bases and J by 8 bases, with 11 bases left in between. The CDR3 runs 14 residues. The CDR3 region is CASSYSGHFDEQFF. The DNA for the CDR3 is TGTGCCAGCAGTTACTCCGGACATTTTGATGAGCAGTTCTTC.

The sample holds a few counts of this clone. The chain carries TRBV6-1 and TRBJ2-6, with D unclear. This CDR3 region has 15 residues. CDR1 and CDR2 (germline): MNHNS, SASEGT. The V gene lost 6 bases and the J gene lost 1 base, with 10 bases spanning the gap. The CDR3: CASSPTGSGANVLTF. Written as DNA, the CDR3 is TGTGCCAGCAGCCCGACCGGGTCTGGGGCCAACGTCCTGACTTTC.

The rearrangement links TRBV18 to TRBJ2-3, with 12 bases fitting TRBD2. The CDR3 is 16 amino acids. The V gene's germline CDR1 is KGHSH and CDR2 LQKENI. V lost 5 bases, J lost 1 base, and 4 bases stayed unmatched. The CDR3 spells CASSTRLAGGTDTQYF. The CDR3 DNA sequence: TGTGCCAGCTCAACGAGACTAGCGGGAGGCACAGATACGCAGTATTTT.

This chain connects TRBV4-2 to TRBJ2-7, with TRBD1 matching 8 bases. The germline CDR1 and CDR2 sequences are LGHNA and YNFKEQ. V shed 3 bases, J shed 3 bases, and the junction held 7 bases outside the gene matches. CDR3 length equals 15 residues. The CDR3 is CASSQTGQGSYEQYF. The CDR3 DNA reads as TGTGCCAGCAGCCAGACCGGACAGGGTAGCTACGAGCAGTACTTC.

This clone has more than one count but fewer than ten. The chain uses TRBV7-9 and TRBJ1-1; maybe TRBD1 (6 bases). The germline V gene has CDR1 SEHNR and CDR2 FQNEAQ (reference sequence). CDR3 length: 13 residues. Trimming removed 8 bases at V and 5 bases at J, with 15 bases between. The CDR3 sequence: CASGGGRGTEAFF. CDR3 nucleotides: TGTGCCAGCGGGGGGGGGCGAGGAACTGAAGCTTTCTTT.

The gene calls are TRBV30 and TRBJ2-5; 7 nucleotides line up with TRBD1. The DNA end is more similar to TRBJ2-7, so the J call may be wrong. Germline V lookup: CDR1 GTSNPN, CDR2 SVGIG (reference sequence). The length of the CDR3 is 14 residues. The CDR3 DNA follows: TGTGCCTGGAGCCCCCGACAGGGTTTACACGAGCAGTACTTC. Encoded protein: CAWSPRQGLHEQYF.

About this clone itself: At one end, the junction sequence differs from germline, possibly due to a read error. The V gene is TRBV7-9, the J gene TRBJ2-7; 8 bases are a match to TRBD2. The germline gives CDR1 SEHNR, CDR2 FQNEAQ (reference sequence). The CDR3 contains 18 residues. CDR3 sequence: CSSSQGGAGGFKTYEQYF. The CDR3 nucleotides are TGTTCCAGCAGCCAAGGTGGTGCGGGAGGTTTCAAGACGTACGAGCAGTACTTC.

The V and J genes are TRBV6-6 and TRBJ2-7, with D perhaps TRBD2 (5 bases). Trimming pared 7 bases from V and 7 bases from J, leaving 17 bases between. This CDR3 contains 13 residues. The V gene's germline CDR1 is MNHNY and CDR2 SVGAGI (reference sequence). CDR3 residues: CASTPLPTGEQYF. DNA of the CDR3: TGTGCCAGCACCCCACTCCCCACGGGGGAGCAGTACTTC.

The V call is TRBV10-3, the J call TRBJ1-6, with D maybe TRBD1 (6 bases). Trimming took off 3 bases at V and 0 bases at J, with 12 bases between the two ends. This CDR3 has 17 amino acids. In germline, CDR1 is ENHRY, CDR2 SYGVKD. CDR3 in DNA: TGTGCCATCAGTGACCAGGGACAAAGCTCCTATAATTCACCCCTCCACTTT. Amino acid sequence: CAISDQGQSSYNSPLHF.

This sequence joins TRBV7-8 and TRBJ2-2; D perhaps matches TRBD2 (5 bases). Germline V lookup: CDR1 SGHVS, CDR2 FQNEAQ. V dropped 3 bases and J dropped 2 bases, with 7 bases sitting between them. This CDR3 has 14 residues. CDR3 in DNA: TGTGCCAGCAGCTTTACTAGAAACACCGGGGAGCTGTTTTTT. It specifies CASSFTRNTGELFF.

This clone has just a few counts. This chain links TRBV5-6 with TRBJ2-7; 7 nucleotides match TRBD1. CDR3 length: 14 residues. V trimming: 4 bases; J trimming: 3 bases; junction bases outside the gene matches: 7. Germline V gives CDR1 SGHDT, CDR2 YYEEEE. The CDR3 DNA reads as TGTGCCAGCAGCCCGGACAGGACTTACTACGAGCAGTACTTC. This sequence encodes CASSPDRTYYEQYF. Combining the CDR3 with reference TRBV5-6 and TRBJ2-7 gives the whole variable domain DAGVTQSPTHLIKTRGQQVTLRCSPKSGHDTVSWYQQALGQGPQFIFQYYEEEERQRGNFPDRFSGHQFPNYSSELNVNALLLGDSALYLCASSPDRTYYEQYFGPGTRLTVT.

This clone was seen a handful of times. The V gene is TRBV27, the J gene TRBJ1-1, with 8 bases fitting TRBD1. Germline V gene sequence: CDR1 MNHEY, CDR2 SMNVEV (reference sequence). The CDR3 runs 20 residues. After removal of 3 bases from V and 0 bases from J, the junction contained 18 bases not matched to a gene. The CDR3 DNA is TGTGCCAGCAGTTTTTTACGCGGACAGGGTTCTTTAGGAATGAACACTGAAGCTTTCTTT. Its translation: CASSFLRGQGSLGMNTEAFF.

V gene TRBV7-6 combines with J gene TRBJ2-7; TRBD1 aligns across 8 bases. Germline lookup yields CDR1 SGHVS and CDR2 FNYEAQ. Unmatched junction bases numbered 11, after V lost 10 bases and J lost 6 bases. The CDR3 loop spans 13 amino acids. As DNA, the CDR3 is TGTGCCACAACGTCCAGGGGGCTTTTCGAGCAGTACTTC. Translation: CATTSRGLFEQYF.

The genes are TRBV9 and TRBJ1-3, with D tentatively TRBD1 (6 bases). The V gene lost 3 bases and the J gene lost 0 bases, with 16 bases spanning the gap. Germline CDR1 and CDR2: SGDLS and YYNGEE. This CDR3 is 17 amino acids long. In DNA, the CDR3 is TGTGCCAGCAGCGCCATGGACAGCATGGACTCTGGAAACACCATATATTTT. This codes for CASSAMDSMDSGNTIYF. The full variable domain, with the rest looked up from reference TRBV9 and TRBJ1-3, is DSGVTQTPKHLITATGQRVTLRCSPRSGDLSVYWYQQSLDQGLQFLIQYYNGEERAKGNILERFSAQQFPDLHSELNLSSLELGDSALYFCASSAMDSMDSGNTIYFGEGSWLTVV.

This chain connects TRBV5-1 to TRBJ1-3; D remains unclear. V was clipped by 0 bases and J by 0 bases, with 7 bases between them. CDR1 SGHRS and CDR2 YFSETQ come from the germline V gene. CDR3 length equals 15 residues. The CDR3 here is CASSLDASSGNTIYF. In nucleotides, the CDR3 is TGCGCCAGCAGCTTGGACGCCAGCTCTGGAAACACCATATATTTT.

The chain joins TRBV7-2 to TRBJ2-7, with D possibly being TRBD2 (6 bases). The CDR3 extends over 13 amino acids. The V gene lost 4 bases and the J gene lost 3 bases, with 10 bases spanning the gap. Germline CDR1 reads SGHTA; CDR2 reads FQGNSA. The DNA of the CDR3 is TGTGCCAGCAGCTCTGGGACTTACTACGAGCAGTACTTC. Translating it yields CASSSGTYYEQYF.

The table lists this clone with a few counts. The V and J genes are TRBV30 and TRBJ2-7, with 10 positions matching TRBD1. Germline V gives CDR1 GTSNPN, CDR2 SVGIG (reference sequence). The CDR3 covers 13 residues. V trimming: 6 bases; J trimming: 6 bases; junction bases outside the gene matches: 8. CDR3 in DNA: TGTGCCTGTCAACCGGACAGGGGGGGCGAGCAGTACTTC. This translates into CACQPDRGGEQYF.

The V gene is TRBV29-1, the J gene TRBJ2-5, with 12 bases that match TRBD2. CDR3 length equals 16 residues. The V gene's germline CDR1 is SQVTM and CDR2 ANQGSEA. J lost 5 bases, V lost 7 bases, and 14 bases had no gene match. The CDR3 DNA reads TGCAGCGGCGACGGACTAGCGGGAAAGGTCGGCGAGACCCAGTACTTC. Residues: CSGDGLAGKVGETQYF.

The rearrangement joins TRBV28 to TRBJ1-5; D is uncertain. The germline V gene has CDR1 MDHEN and CDR2 SYDVKM. The V and J ends lost 4 bases and 4 bases respectively, with 17 bases between them. The CDR3 covers 16 residues. The CDR3 nucleotides are TGTGCCAGCAGTTCCTCGCGGGGTAAGAGGAATCAGCCCCAGCATTTT. Translated: CASSSSRGKRNQPQHF.

The chain couples TRBV5-5 to TRBJ1-5; 7 bases align to TRBD1. V gave up 1 base and J gave up 5 bases; unmatched junction bases: 6. CDR3 length: 15 residues. Looked up from germline, CDR1 is SGHKS and CDR2 is YYEKEE (reference sequence). The CDR3 sequence: CASSLWDRADQPQHF. The DNA of the CDR3 is TGTGCCAGCAGCTTGTGGGACAGAGCAGATCAGCCCCAGCATTTT. The entire variable domain, with the rest obtained from reference TRBV5-5 and TRBJ1-5, is as follows: DAGVTQSPTHLIKTRGQQVTLRCSPISGHKSVSWYQQVLGQGPQFIFQYYEKEERGRGNFPDRFSARQFPNYSSELNVNALLLGDSALYLCASSLWDRADQPQHFGDGTRLSIL.

This clone was seen only a few times. The chain is built from TRBV5-1 and TRBJ2-1, with D uncertain. V gave up 0 bases and J gave up 6 bases, with 4 bases separating them. The CDR3 contains 12 residues. Germline V gene data show CDR1 as SGHRS and CDR2 as YFSETQ. The CDR3, as DNA: TGCGCCAGCAGCTTGGTCCTCAATGAGCAGTTCTTC. Its translation: CASSLVLNEQFF.

V gene TRBV11-2 combines with J gene TRBJ1-5; 8 positions agree with TRBD1. CDR1 and CDR2 (germline): SGHAT, FQNNGV. The CDR3 sequence is 15 residues long. V gave up 4 bases and J gave up 5 bases; unmatched junction bases: 7. The CDR3 region has the DNA TGTGCCAGCAGCTCTTACAGGGGGAGAGATCAGCCCCAGCATTTT. Protein sequence: CASSSYRGRDQPQHF.

The J gene is TRBJ1-2, the V gene TRBV6-1, with TRBD1 matching 8 bases. The CDR3 extends over 15 amino acids. V dropped 7 bases and J dropped 9; count of bases not matched to a gene: 16. In germline, CDR1 is MNHNS, CDR2 SASEGT. In nucleotides, the CDR3 is TGTGCCAGCACCCCGACAGGGGAAATGCTATGGCGCTACACCTTC. It specifies CASTPTGEMLWRYTF.

CDR3 nucleotides: TGTGCCAGCAGAGCTGACGGGGTCTATAATTCACCCCTCCACTTT. Translating gives CASRADGVYNSPLHF. V usage is TRBV6-5 and J usage is TRBJ1-6; D is uncertain. This CDR3 comprises 15 residues. V lost 6 bases and J lost 3, with 12 bases in between. The germline V gene has CDR1 MNHEY and CDR2 SVGAGI.

This chain uses TRBV2 with TRBJ2-2; D is perhaps TRBD2 (6 bases). V shed 7 bases and J shed 2 bases, with 17 bases lying between them. Per germline, CDR1 SNHLY and CDR2 FYNNEI. The CDR3 sequence is 16 residues long. The CDR3: CASKEQSGGNTGELFF. In DNA form, the CDR3 reads TGTGCCAGCAAGGAGCAATCCGGGGGAAACACCGGGGAGCTGTTTTTT.

This rearrangement joins TRBV30 to TRBJ1-1; 9 nucleotides match TRBD1. From germline, CDR1 is GTSNPN and CDR2 SVGIG (reference sequence). The CDR3 length is 13 residues. V dropped 3 bases and J dropped 11; count of bases not matched to a gene: 10. CDR3 region: CAWRDRDRDEAFF. CDR3 DNA sequence: TGTGCCTGGAGGGACCGGGACAGGGATGAGGCTTTCTTT.

V and J are TRBV5-4 and TRBJ2-2, with 7 bases that match TRBD1. There are 15 residues in the CDR3. CDR1 and CDR2 from the germline V gene are SGHNT and YYREEE (reference sequence). V was clipped by 1 base and J by 3 bases; unmatched bases: 3. The CDR3 DNA follows: TGTGCCAGCAGCTTGTCGCAGGGGGACACCGGGGAGCTGTTTTTT. It is translated as CASSLSQGDTGELFF.